This T cell receptor (beta chain) was sequenced during a study of identical twins. Study findings and constraints: In monozygotic twins, models underestimated the sharing of out-of-frame TCR alpha.

TCRdb reprocessed the 5' RACE reads via MiXCR and lists one record per CDR3 protein. In the table there are around 1.7 million distinct CDR3 sequences, about 32% of which are singletons. A few counts support this clonotype. The antigen is undetermined. The origin of this receptor is a newborn girl in good health. The material sequenced was cord blood.

The CDR3 DNA sequence: TGCGCCAGCAGCCCATTTGTGCAGGGAAGGCCGAACACTGAAGCTTTCTTT. Protein product: CASSPFVQGRPNTEAFF. The chain has TRBV5-1 and TRBJ1-1; weak D call: TRBD1 (5 bases). Germline lookup yields CDR1 SGHRS and CDR2 YFSETQ. The ends were cut back, 4 bases at V and 1 base at J, with 20 bases in the middle. The CDR3 is 17 amino acids.